These 32 T cell receptor beta chains share one sample of origin, sequenced in a study of T cell responses to AZD1222 COVID-19 vaccine. This table comes from immunoSEQ multiplex PCR, and its TCRdb copy is limited to in-frame clones, with some not included. The repertoire holds approximately 82,000 clones, with more than 90% as singletons. Here the sequenced sample was peripheral blood, taken on day 0 of AZD1222 vaccination. These receptors all come from an adult in good health.

V is TRBV7-6 and J is TRBJ2-1; maybe TRBD2 (6 bases). Trimming took off 5 bases at V and 3 bases at J, with 17 bases between the two ends. Germline V lookup: CDR1 SGHVS, CDR2 FNYEAQ. The length of the CDR3 is 16 residues. CDR3 protein: CASSPRVGTGYNEQFF. The CDR3 DNA reads as TGTGCCAGCAGCCCTAGGGTCGGGACTGGCTACAATGAGCAGTTCTTC.

This clone appeared a single time. Here the CDR3 reads CASTYGNTIYF. Written as DNA, the CDR3 is TGTGCCAGCACATATGGAAACACCATATATTTT. The rearrangement joins TRBV28 to TRBJ1-3, with no clear D. This CDR3 is 11 amino acids long. Trimming removed 7 bases at V and 3 bases at J, with 4 bases between. Germline V gene sequence: CDR1 MDHEN, CDR2 SYDVKM.

Worth noting for this clone: Compared with germline, one end of the junction differs, possibly owing to a read error. This rearrangement joins TRBV5-1 to TRBJ2-7, with D perhaps being TRBD1 or TRBD2 (5 bases each). Germline CDR1 and CDR2: SGHRS and YFSETQ. This CDR3 has 14 residues. CDR3 sequence reads: CASSLGTGMGWGNF. The DNA of the CDR3 is TGCGCCAGCAGTTTAGGGACCGGGATGGGATGGGGGAACTTC.

CDR3: CASSTRDRGRGADTQYF. CDR3 DNA: TGTGCCAGCAGTACCCGGGACAGGGGGCGAGGCGCAGATACGCAGTATTTT. The gene calls are TRBV28 and TRBJ2-3, with 12 bases that match TRBD1. Germline-derived CDR1 and CDR2 are MDHEN and SYDVKM. Trimming removed 5 bases from V and 4 bases from J; junction bases left unmatched: 10. The CDR3 extends over 17 amino acids. The full variable domain, its missing parts supplied by reference TRBV28 and TRBJ2-3, is DVKVTQSSRYLVKRTGEKVFLECVQDMDHENMFWYRQDPGLGLRLIYFSYDVKMKEKGDIPEGYSVSREKKERFSLILESASTNQTSMYLCASSTRDRGRGADTQYFGPGTRLTVL.

This clone is a singleton in its sample. The rearrangement links TRBV5-1 to TRBJ1-3; D call uncertain. The CDR3 consists of 15 residues. Germline V gene data show CDR1 as SGHRS and CDR2 as YFSETQ. Trimming stripped 6 bases from V and 0 bases from J, with 13 bases between. The CDR3, as DNA: TGCGCCAGCACCCCGGACGGTTCCTCTGGAAACACCATATATTTT. This encodes CASTPDGSSGNTIYF.

The gene calls are TRBV3-1 (or the pseudogene TRBV3-2) and TRBJ1-6; D might be TRBD1 (6 bases). Germline loops: CDR1 LGHDT, CDR2 YNNKEL (reference sequence). This CDR3 spans 14 amino acids. V was cut by 4 bases and J by 13 bases, with 17 bases left in between. In nucleotides, the CDR3 is TGTGCCAGCAGCCCAAAGACAGGAGAAATGCCCCTCCACTTT. This encodes CASSPKTGEMPLHF.

The chain is built from TRBV9 and TRBJ1-2, with D unclear. Deletions cut 0 bases from V and 13 bases from J, with 16 bases between. The CDR3 has 13 residues. CDR1 and CDR2 from the germline V gene are SGDLS and YYNGEE. CDR3 sequence (DNA): TGTGCCAGCAGCGTAGGCCAAGGGTTCCGAAGCACCTTC. Protein product: CASSVGQGFRSTF.

Turning to this clone: One end of the junction is discordant with germline, which a read error may explain. The chain joins TRBV7-7 to TRBJ2-5; the match to TRBD2 covers 9 bases. There are 17 residues in the CDR3. CDR1 is SSHAT and CDR2 is FNYEAQ in the germline V gene (reference sequence). The CDR3 DNA follows: TGTGCTAGCAGCTTAGCGGGGGCAGGGGATGATCCGGAGACCCAGTACTTC. Its protein is CASSLAGAGDDPETQYF.

The chain couples TRBV6-2 or TRBV6-3 to TRBJ2-7; 12 bases are a match to TRBD2. Germline lookup yields CDR1 MNHEY and CDR2 SVGEGT. This CDR3 region has 15 residues. The junction had 6 bases not matched to a gene; V was cut back by 4 bases and J by 5 bases. The CDR3, as DNA: TGTGCCAGCAGTTTCGGACTAGCGGGGAGACACGAGCAGTACTTC. Residues: CASSFGLAGRHEQYF.

The chain recombines TRBV3-1 (or the pseudogene TRBV3-2) with TRBJ1-4; possible D gene TRBD1, 6 bases. The ends were cut back, 2 bases at V and 8 bases at J, with 12 bases in the middle. The CDR3 extends over 14 amino acids. Germline-derived CDR1 and CDR2 are LGHDT and YNNKEL (reference sequence). CDR3 sequence reads: CASSQNAGTEKLFF. CDR3 coding DNA: TGTGCCAGCAGCCAAAACGCAGGGACAGAAAAACTGTTTTTT.

V gene TRBV6-5 combines with J gene TRBJ1-2, with a tentative D call TRBD1 (6 bases). The CDR3 sequence is 13 residues long. With 5 bases removed from V and 1 base from J, the gap between germline ends came to 8 bases. The V gene's germline CDR1 is MNHEY and CDR2 SVGAGI. The CDR3 here is CASSPDSNYGYTF. CDR3 nucleotides: TGTGCCAGCAGTCCGGACAGTAACTATGGCTACACCTTC.

This clone was recorded once. V gene TRBV2 combines with J gene TRBJ2-7; D tentatively fits TRBD1 or TRBD2 (5 bases each). The CDR3 totals 17 residues. Germline V gene lookup returns CDR1 SNHLY and CDR2 FYNNEI. V dropped 2 bases and J dropped 2 bases, with 19 bases sitting between them. DNA for the CDR3: TGTGCCAGCAGTGAATCGTTGGGACCCAAACAGGCCTACGAGCAGTACTTC. This codes for CASSESLGPKQAYEQYF.

The chain links TRBV24-1 to TRBJ2-3; D might be TRBD1 or TRBD2, each matching 5 bases. V was pared by 6 bases and J by 1 base, with 10 bases between. Per the germline V gene, CDR1 is KGHDR and CDR2 is SFDVKD. The CDR3 contains 14 residues. CDR3 sequence reads: CATSMQGGTDTQYF. As DNA, the CDR3 is TGTGCCACCAGTATGCAGGGAGGCACAGATACGCAGTATTTT.

This clone was seen a single time. The V and J genes are TRBV19 and TRBJ1-4; D is uncertain. V was trimmed by 3 bases and J by 4 bases, leaving 12 bases between them. Germline V CDR1 and CDR2: LNHDA, SQIVND (reference sequence). The CDR3 totals 15 residues. The CDR3 sequence is CASSMKAGFNEKLFF. As DNA, the CDR3 is TGTGCCAGTAGTATGAAGGCGGGATTTAATGAAAAACTGTTTTTT.

The gene calls are TRBV6-5 and TRBJ1-5; D unresolved. CDR3 length: 14 residues. CDR1 and CDR2 from the germline V gene are MNHEY and SVGAGI. Trimming shortened V by 2 bases and J by 6 bases, and 11 bases separated the two germline ends. The chain's CDR3 is CASSYRELGQPQHF. Here the CDR3 DNA reads TGTGCCAGCAGTTACAGGGAGTTGGGTCAGCCCCAGCATTTT.

The rearrangement uses TRBV6-5 and TRBJ1-1, with D tentatively TRBD1 (6 bases). Trimming shortened V by 0 bases and J by 3 bases, and 11 bases separated the two germline ends. Per the germline V gene, CDR1 is MNHEY and CDR2 is SVGAGI. The CDR3 consists of 15 residues. The CDR3: CASSYSGGLHTEAFF. The DNA of the CDR3 is TGTGCCAGCAGTTACTCTGGGGGGCTGCACACTGAAGCTTTCTTT.

The V call is TRBV7-9, the J call TRBJ2-5; 7 bases are shared with TRBD1. The germline V gene has CDR1 SEHNR and CDR2 FQNEAQ (reference sequence). This CDR3 region has 15 residues. J was trimmed by 1 base and V by 2 bases; bases with no gene match: 4. This chain's CDR3 is CASSLQGDPQETQYF. CDR3 nucleotide sequence: TGTGCCAGCAGCTTACAGGGGGACCCCCAAGAGACCCAGTACTTC.

The V and J genes are TRBV28 and TRBJ1-2; no clear D. The germline V gene has CDR1 MDHEN and CDR2 SYDVKM. Between the trimmed V and J ends, which lost 8 bases and 10 bases, there was a span of 23 bases. CDR3 length: 14 amino acids. In DNA form, the CDR3 reads TGTGCCAGCCAATCCCCGGGCAGGATCTCTATCTACACCTTC. Amino acid sequence: CASQSPGRISIYTF.

This clone was recorded a few times. This chain links TRBV6-2 or TRBV6-3 with TRBJ1-4; D may be TRBD1 (6 bases). Germline V gives CDR1 MNHEY, CDR2 SVGEGT. V lost 0 bases, J lost 8 bases, and 16 bases lay in between. This CDR3 contains 16 residues. The DNA for the CDR3 is TGTGCCAGCAGTTACTCGCTCTCGGACAGAAAGGAAAAACTGTTTTTT. It encodes CASSYSLSDRKEKLFF.

The chain carries TRBV5-1 and TRBJ2-7, with 9 bases aligning to TRBD1. The V and J ends lost 4 bases and 3 bases, in that order; junction bases with no gene match: 11. CDR1 is SGHRS and CDR2 is YFSETQ in the germline V gene. This CDR3 has 16 amino acids. The CDR3 protein is CASSPRPGQGNYEQYF. The CDR3, as DNA: TGCGCCAGCAGCCCGCGACCGGGACAGGGCAACTACGAGCAGTACTTC.

V and J are TRBV12-3 or TRBV12-4 and TRBJ1-4; D gene uncertain. Trimming took off 6 bases at V and 14 bases at J, with 16 bases between the two ends. The CDR3 consists of 12 residues. In DNA form, the CDR3 reads TGTGCCAGCAGCCCCGCCCTCGGAGGGCTGTTTTTT. Translation: CASSPALGGLFF.

This rearrangement joins TRBV10-3 to TRBJ1-2; 8 bases are a match to TRBD1. Germline V gene data show CDR1 as ENHRY and CDR2 as SYGVKD. With 0 bases clipped from V and 8 bases from J, the junction kept 11 bases outside the gene matches. This CDR3 contains 16 residues. CDR3 region: CAISESRGQGAGGYTF. The CDR3 DNA is TGTGCCATCAGTGAGTCGAGGGGGCAGGGGGCTGGAGGCTACACCTTC.

The chain uses TRBV3-1 (or the pseudogene TRBV3-2) and TRBJ1-5, with D unclear. The V end was cut by 3 bases, the J end by 0 bases, with 3 bases between. This CDR3 is 13 amino acids long. Germline loops: CDR1 LGHDT, CDR2 YNNKEL (reference sequence). For the CDR3, the DNA is TGTGCCAGCAGCCAGGGTAGCAATCAGCCCCAGCATTTT. The encoded protein is CASSQGSNQPQHF.

This chain joins TRBV24-1 and TRBJ2-3; weak D call: TRBD2 (5 bases). The CDR3 runs 16 residues. V lost 4 bases and J lost 5, with 18 bases in between. Germline loops: CDR1 KGHDR, CDR2 SFDVKD. In nucleotides, the CDR3 is TGTGCCACCAGTGAAGGCCGGGCCGCTGGAGGAGATACGCAGTATTTT. It codes for CATSEGRAAGGDTQYF.

The J gene is TRBJ2-1, the V gene TRBV5-6; D may correspond to TRBD1 or TRBD2 (6 bases each). V was cut by 1 base and J by 5 bases, with 13 bases left in between. The germline CDR1 and CDR2 sequences are SGHDT and YYEEEE. There are 15 residues in the CDR3. The CDR3 sequence: CASSLWGAGNNEQFF. The CDR3 nucleotides are TGTGCCAGCAGCTTGTGGGGGGCTGGAAACAATGAGCAGTTCTTC.

This chain uses TRBV9 with TRBJ2-1; possibly TRBD2 for D (5 bases). Germline V gene lookup returns CDR1 SGDLS and CDR2 YYNGEE. Trimming stripped 3 bases from V and 0 bases from J, with 16 bases between. There are 17 residues in the CDR3. DNA of the CDR3: TGTGCCAGCAGCGCCGGGGTGCGGAGAGGCTCCTACAATGAGCAGTTCTTC. Its protein product is CASSAGVRRGSYNEQFF.

The CDR3 is CASSLRSGNTIYF. In DNA form, the CDR3 reads TGCGCCAGCAGCTTGCGTTCCGGAAACACCATATATTTT. The chain uses TRBV5-1 and TRBJ1-3; D is ambiguous. The CDR3 contains 13 residues. V was pared by 1 base and J by 4 bases, with 6 bases between. Germline loops: CDR1 SGHRS, CDR2 YFSETQ.

This chain uses TRBV29-1 with TRBJ2-7; D is possibly TRBD1 or TRBD2 (5 bases each). CDR1 is SQVTM and CDR2 is ANQGSEA in the germline V gene. This CDR3 spans 14 amino acids. Trimming cost V 2 bases and J 5 bases, with 16 bases left between them. The CDR3 DNA reads TGCAGCGTTGAAACGGGTAGGGGAGTCGACGAGCAGTACTTC. Translated, it gives CSVETGRGVDEQYF.

The table lists this clone with a few counts. The gene calls are TRBV12-3 or TRBV12-4 and TRBJ1-1, with TRBD1 as a possible D gene (5 bases). Deletions cut 4 bases from V and 4 bases from J, with 10 bases between. The CDR3 contains 13 residues. This CDR3 reads CASSSQGSTEAFF. The CDR3 nucleotides read TGTGCCAGCAGTTCCCAGGGTAGCACTGAAGCTTTCTTT.

This chain links TRBV4-1 with TRBJ1-2, with a weak D call TRBD1 (5 bases). V gave up 0 bases and J gave up 3 bases, with 11 bases separating them. CDR1 and CDR2 (germline): MGHRA, YSYEKL. The length of the CDR3 is 15 residues. The CDR3 nucleotides are TGCGCCAGCAGCCAAGATGGCAGGGCTGACTATGGCTACACCTTC. Protein sequence: CASSQDGRADYGYTF.

This clone is a singleton in its sample. The rearrangement uses TRBV2 and TRBJ1-2, with 9 bases matching TRBD1. The germline gives CDR1 SNHLY, CDR2 FYNNEI. The CDR3 length is 13 residues. The V and J ends lost 8 bases and 4 bases, in that order; junction bases with no gene match: 5. CDR3 sequence: CASGTGPTYGYTF. CDR3 nucleotide sequence: TGTGCCAGCGGGACAGGGCCAACCTATGGCTACACCTTC.

This chain joins TRBV12-3 or TRBV12-4 and TRBJ2-1; D unresolved. Trimming shortened V by 5 bases and J by 4 bases, and 3 bases separated the two germline ends. The CDR3 runs to 11 residues. Here the CDR3 DNA reads TGTGCCAGCAGTGGATACAATGAGCAGTTCTTC. Its protein is CASSGYNEQFF.